A selection of T cell receptor beta chains follows, all from one sample in a study of identical twins. TCRdb re-derived calls from the 5' RACE reads in MiXCR, one entry per CDR3 protein. This sample has under 350,000 distinct CDR3 sequences; more than 8% occur once, and the top ten carry around 7.1%. These data were also reused for a study on yellow fever vaccine responses in identical twins.

Sequenced material: CD8+ T cells sorted from blood. The receptors were sampled from a woman aged 18-29 years in good health. CDR3s include the opening cysteine and the closing phenylalanine or tryptophan. D genes are given only for firm matches. Only some rows state a clone size, as once, few, many or a class for expanded clones.

j_call d_call v_call clone_size cdr3_aa cdr3_nt
TRBJ2-1 NA TRBV30 few CAWSVGFGDEQFF TGTGCCTGGAGTGTAGGGTTTGGGGATGAGCAGTTCTTC
TRBJ2-1 TRBD2 TRBV5-6 many CASSLAILADNEQFF TGTGCCAGCAGCTTGGCCATACTAGCGGACAATGAGCAGTTCTTC
TRBJ2-2 NA TRBV9 many CASSVEAGSTGELFF TGTGCCAGCAGCGTAGAGGCGGGTAGCACCGGGGAGCTGTTTTTT
TRBJ2-7 NA TRBV9 many CASSPGGRASEQYF TGTGCCAGCAGCCCAGGAGGGAGAGCTTCCGAGCAGTACTTC
TRBJ1-5 TRBD1 TRBV6-5 many CASSYGPGGTNQPQHF TGTGCCAGCAGTTACGGGCCAGGGGGTACCAATCAGCCCCAGCATTTT
TRBJ2-1 NA TRBV5-1 many CASSLEDSYNEQFF TGCGCCAGCAGCTTGGAAGATTCCTACAATGAGCAGTTCTTC
TRBJ2-7 TRBD2 TRBV5-1 many CASSFMGGTYEQYF TGCGCCAGCAGCTTCATGGGAGGGACCTACGAGCAGTACTTC
TRBJ2-3 TRBD2 TRBV12-3/TRBV12-4 few CASSLPGLAAPGGTDTQYF TGTGCCAGCAGTTTACCAGGACTAGCGGCTCCCGGAGGAACAGATACGCAGTATTTT
TRBJ2-1 TRBD1 TRBV9 many CASSLTGEGGNEQFF TGTGCCAGCAGCCTGACAGGGGAAGGTGGTAATGAGCAGTTCTTC
TRBJ2-1 TRBD2 TRBV6-1 few CASSPRLAGSSYNEQFF TGTGCCAGCAGTCCAAGACTAGCGGGAAGCTCCTACAATGAGCAGTTCTTC
TRBJ2-7 TRBD1 TRBV7-8 many CASSHTDRTYEQYF TGTGCCAGCAGCCACACGGACAGGACCTACGAGCAGTACTTC
TRBJ1-2 NA TRBV29-1 NA CSVERQENYGYTF TGCAGCGTTGAACGGCAGGAGAACTATGGCTACACCTTC
TRBJ2-4 TRBD2 TRBV6-6 few CASSYGAGVIQYF TGTGCCAGCAGTTACGGGGCGGGAGTTATTCAGTACTTC
TRBJ2-7 NA TRBV9 few CASNTAGIGYEQYF TGTGCCAGCAACACCGCAGGAATTGGGTACGAGCAGTACTTC
TRBJ2-2 NA TRBV18 many CASTERVTGELFF TGTGCCAGCACTGAGAGAGTCACCGGGGAGCTGTTTTTT
TRBJ2-1 NA TRBV27 few CASSSPGQFTDNEQFF TGTGCCAGCAGTTCACCGGGACAATTTACTGACAATGAGCAGTTCTTC
TRBJ1-5 NA TRBV6-2/TRBV6-3 NA CASSPQGYSNQPQHF TGTGCCAGCAGTCCCCAGGGATATAGCAATCAGCCCCAGCATTTT
TRBJ2-7 NA TRBV4-3 NA CASSQGNARSYEQYF TGCGCCAGCAGCCAAGGCAACGCCCGCTCCTACGAGCAGTACTTC
TRBJ2-1 NA TRBV6-1 few CASHGGPKDEQFF TGTGCCAGCCATGGGGGGCCAAAGGATGAGCAGTTCTTC
TRBJ2-2 NA TRBV4-3 NA CASSQDRRQGEGTGELFF TGCGCCAGCAGCCAAGATCGTCGGCAGGGAGAGGGGACCGGGGAGCTGTTTTTT
TRBJ2-4 TRBD2 TRBV29-1 few CSVAGGGAKNIQYF TGCAGCGTGGCTGGGGGGGGAGCCAAAAACATTCAGTACTTC
TRBJ2-1 NA TRBV6-5 few CASSYLGGSHSYNEQFF TGTGCCAGCAGTTACCTGGGGGGCAGTCATAGCTACAATGAGCAGTTCTTC
TRBJ1-1 NA TRBV12-3/TRBV12-4 NA CASTYTPYEAFF TGTGCCAGCACCTACACACCATATGAAGCTTTCTTT
TRBJ2-7 NA TRBV4-3 NA CASSQKYGSEQYF TGCGCCAGCAGCCAGAAATACGGGAGCGAGCAGTACTTC
TRBJ2-3 TRBD1 TRBV7-9 NA CSGQGATDTQYF TGTAGCGGCCAGGGGGCAACAGATACGCAGTATTTT
TRBJ1-2 TRBD1 TRBV20-1 many CSARVTGVGYGYTF TGCAGTGCTCGAGTAACAGGGGTTGGCTATGGCTACACCTTC
TRBJ2-7 NA TRBV27 many CASSSWRSLYEQYF TGTGCCAGCAGTTCTTGGCGCTCACTCTACGAGCAGTACTTC
TRBJ2-1 TRBD1 TRBV7-6 many CASSSLMGQGNEQFF TGTGCCAGCAGCTCGCTCATGGGACAGGGCAATGAGCAGTTCTTC
TRBJ1-2 NA TRBV30 NA CAWSDSTYGYTF TGTGCCTGGAGTGACTCTACTTATGGCTACACCTTC